The T cell receptor beta chain described here comes from a study of blood T cell repertoires in COVID-19. Background on the study: Samples came from the United States, Italy and Spain, spanning acute and convalescent COVID-19. From T cells, B-cell-depleted T cells, or PBMCs came the material, which was cDNA or gDNA.

The data were produced by immunoSEQ multiplex PCR, yet TCRdb's version contains in-frame clones alone and is incomplete. The repertoire has fewer than 200,000 clones, about 85% of them found once; the top ten carry just under 25%. In terms of age and location, participants ranged from about 18 to 95 years and lived in about 25 US areas. Clinical histories supplied by participants themselves formed the basis of cohort assignment. The sequencing sample was made of PBMCs or T cells enriched from blood (not recorded which). The origin of this receptor is a woman between 40 and 55 years old in a cohort exposed to, infected with or recovered from COVID-19 (not recorded which).

CDR3: CASSFGTEALGYGYTF. DNA of the CDR3: TGTGCCAGCAGCTTCGGGACAGAGGCCCTGGGGTATGGCTACACCTTC. The chain recombines TRBV5-4 with TRBJ1-2, with 7 bases fitting TRBD1. Germline V gene lookup returns CDR1 SGHNT and CDR2 YYREEE (reference sequence). Losses at the gene ends were 2 bases for V and 5 bases for J; bases not matched to a gene: 12. The CDR3 spans 16 residues.